These T cell receptor beta chains were read from a single sample in a study of T cells in Graves' hyperthyroidism and ophthalmopathy. TCRdb reprocessed the multiplex PCR reads via MiXCR and lists one record per CDR3 protein. The table lists approximately 710,000 distinct CDR3 sequences, 17% of them singletons, with roughly 15% in the top ten. Sequenced input: blood. The receptors shown here come from a man aged 50 or older with Graves' hyperthyroidism. The CDR3 runs from the conserved cysteine through the conserved F or W. A D gene is named only where the DNA matches it firmly. Clone size is given for some rows only: seen once, a few or many times, or a class if the clone is expanded.

V gene: TRBV19
J gene: TRBJ2-2
D gene: TRBD2
clone size: .
CDR3 DNA: TGTGCCAGTAGTATCGATTACGGCGGGAGTCGGGAGCTGTTTTTT
CDR3 protein: CASSIDYGGSRELFF

V gene: TRBV11-3
J gene: TRBJ2-1
D gene: .
clone size: many
CDR3 DNA: TGTGCCAGCAGCTTAGAAGCACAGGCTTACAATGAGCAGTTCTTC
CDR3 protein: CASSLEAQAYNEQFF

V gene: TRBV19
J gene: TRBJ2-1
D gene: .
clone size: many
CDR3 DNA: TGTGCCAGTAGTACGGAGGGGGGACGGGATGAGCAGTTCTTC
CDR3 protein: CASSTEGGRDEQFF

V gene: TRBV12-3/TRBV12-4
J gene: TRBJ2-1
D gene: TRBD2
clone size: many
CDR3 DNA: TGTGCCAGCAGTTTGGCGGGACTAGCGCGGAATGAGCAGTTCTTC
CDR3 protein: CASSLAGLARNEQFF

V gene: TRBV15
J gene: TRBJ2-1
D gene: .
clone size: many
CDR3 DNA: TGTGCCACCAGCAGAGGGGGGATCTCCTACTACAATGAGCAGTTCTTC
CDR3 protein: CATSRGGISYYNEQFF

V gene: TRBV20-1
J gene: TRBJ2-4
D gene: .
clone size: few
CDR3 DNA: TGCAGTGCTAGAGATCTTCAGCGGCAAAACATTCAGTACTTC
CDR3 protein: CSARDLQRQNIQYF

V gene: TRBV19
J gene: TRBJ1-6
D gene: .
clone size: once
CDR3 DNA: TGTGCCACCCAGGGACTTGAACAAAATAATTCACCCCTCCACTTT
CDR3 protein: CATQGLEQNNSPLHF

V gene: TRBV30
J gene: TRBJ2-7
D gene: TRBD2
clone size: .
CDR3 DNA: TGTGCCTGGATTCCTAGCGGGAGGTTTTACGAGCAGTACTTC
CDR3 protein: CAWIPSGRFYEQYF

V gene: TRBV27
J gene: TRBJ2-7
D gene: TRBD2
clone size: many
CDR3 DNA: TGTGCCAGCAGTTACGGGACTAGCGGGTTCGAGCAGTACTTC
CDR3 protein: CASSYGTSGFEQYF

V gene: TRBV7-2
J gene: TRBJ2-2
D gene: TRBD2
clone size: many
CDR3 DNA: TGTGCCAGCAGTCGGACTAGCGGGGTCTCCGGGGAGCTGTTTTTT
CDR3 protein: CASSRTSGVSGELFF

V gene: TRBV27
J gene: TRBJ2-5
D gene: TRBD1
clone size: many
CDR3 DNA: TGTGCCACCTCCCGGACAGGGGGCTGGGAGACCCAGTACTTC
CDR3 protein: CATSRTGGWETQYF

V gene: TRBV29-1
J gene: TRBJ1-1
D gene: .
clone size: .
CDR3 DNA: TGCAGCGTTGAAAGGCAGCCGAACACTGAAGCTTTCTTT
CDR3 protein: CSVERQPNTEAFF

V gene: TRBV6-5
J gene: TRBJ2-1
D gene: .
clone size: .
CDR3 DNA: TGTGCCAGCAGTTACTTCGCGGCGGATAAGCAGTTCTTC
CDR3 protein: CASSYFAADKQFF

V gene: TRBV3-1
J gene: TRBJ1-2
D gene: .
clone size: many
CDR3 DNA: TGTGCCAGCAGCCGGCGGGTAGACAACTATGGCTACACCTTC
CDR3 protein: CASSRRVDNYGYTF

V gene: TRBV7-2
J gene: TRBJ1-5
D gene: .
clone size: many
CDR3 DNA: TGTGCCAGCAGCTTAGACGGGCAGAAAGGTCAGCCCCAGCATTTT
CDR3 protein: CASSLDGQKGQPQHF

V gene: TRBV6-1
J gene: TRBJ1-6
D gene: .
clone size: few
CDR3 DNA: TGTGCCAGCCGTGGGGGGGCAGACTCTGAGAATTCACCCCTCCACTTT
CDR3 protein: CASRGGADSENSPLHF

V gene: TRBV12-3/TRBV12-4
J gene: TRBJ2-1
D gene: .
clone size: few
CDR3 DNA: TGTGCCAGCAGTTCCTCCTTGGGTAGAGCCTTCATCTTC
CDR3 protein: CASSSSLGRAFIF

V gene: TRBV15
J gene: TRBJ2-5
D gene: .
clone size: few
CDR3 DNA: TGTGCCACCAGCAGAACCGGGACCGAAGAGACCCAGTACTTC
CDR3 protein: CATSRTGTEETQYF

V gene: TRBV20-1
J gene: TRBJ2-2
D gene: TRBD2
clone size: few
CDR3 DNA: TGCAGTGCTAGAGACGGGACTAGCGGGAGGGCCTGGACCGGGGAGCTGTTTTTT
CDR3 protein: CSARDGTSGRAWTGELFF